Listed below are T cell receptor beta chains from one sample, sequenced in a study of blood T cell dynamics during melanoma immunotherapy. Sequencing was performed with immunoSEQ multiplex PCR; in TCRdb, only in-frame clones are kept and a portion is missing. The sample comprises more than 3,500 clones, less than 98% of which are singletons, and around 1.7% rests with the top ten. This sample comprised effector memory CD8+ T cells from blood, obtained from a patient treated with checkpoint blockade. The receptors come from a human donor with melanoma. The CDR3 runs from the conserved cysteine through the conserved F or W. A D gene is named only where the DNA matches it firmly. Clone size is not always given. Where it is, it says once, few, many or a class for expanded clones.

NA TRBJ2-1 TRBV6-5 NA CASSYGGGNEQFF TGTGCCAGCAGTTACGGAGGTGGCAATGAGCAGTTCTTC
TRBD1 TRBJ2-7 TRBV6-1 once CASSEQGASYEQYF TGTGCCAGCAGTGAGCAGGGGGCCTCCTACGAGCAGTACTTC
NA TRBJ1-1 TRBV19 NA CASSDSPGGNTEAFF TGTGCCAGTAGCGACAGTCCCGGAGGAAACACTGAAGCTTTCTTT
NA TRBJ2-2 TRBV21-1 NA CASREGGATGELFF TGTGCCAGCAGAGAGGGGGGAGCGACCGGGGAGCTGTTTTTT
NA TRBJ1-1 TRBV11-2 NA CASSLSPSLAEAFF TGTGCCAGCAGCCTCTCCCCCAGTCTCGCTGAAGCTTTCTTT
TRBD2 TRBJ2-7 TRBV9 NA CASSSSGSSYEQYF TGTGCCAGCAGTTCTAGCGGGAGCTCCTACGAGCAGTACTTC
NA TRBJ2-7 TRBV30 NA CAWSDIYEQYF TGTGCCTGGAGCGACATCTACGAGCAGTACTTC
TRBD2 TRBJ2-7 TRBV9 NA CASSVGVAGVLEQYF TGTGCCAGCAGCGTAGGGGTAGCGGGAGTCCTCGAGCAGTACTTC
NA TRBJ2-5 TRBV6-6 NA CASSYPEGGETQYF TGTGCCAGCAGTTACCCAGAGGGGGGAGAGACCCAGTACTTC
NA TRBJ2-5 TRBV7-7 NA CASSLAVSETQYF TGTGCTAGCAGCCTCGCTGTGTCAGAGACCCAGTACTTC
NA TRBJ1-1 TRBV6-1 once CASSEARGMNTEAFF TGTGCCAGCAGTGAAGCTCGGGGAATGAACACTGAAGCTTTCTTT
TRBD2 TRBJ2-1 TRBV29-1 once CSVDGTSGSSYNEQFF TGCAGCGTTGATGGGACTAGCGGGAGCTCCTACAATGAGCAGTTCTTC
NA TRBJ2-2 TRBV7-6 NA CASSPVGGPGELFF TGTGCCAGCAGCCCAGTGGGGGGACCCGGGGAGCTGTTTTTT
TRBD1 TRBJ2-1 TRBV12-5 NA CASGFHSGYPGQGFDNEQFF TGTGCTAGTGGTTTCCATTCTGGTTATCCGGGACAGGGGTTTGACAATGAGCAGTTCTTC
NA TRBJ2-7 TRBV14 NA CASSQFGGPEQYF TGTGCCAGCAGCCAATTTGGGGGCCCTGAGCAGTACTTC
TRBD2 TRBJ2-7 TRBV27 NA CASSLSAGTEQYF TGTGCCAGCAGTTTATCAGCGGGGACCGAGCAGTACTTC
NA TRBJ1-1 TRBV7-9 NA CASSLGRNTEAFF TGTGCCAGCAGCCTGGGACGGAACACTGAAGCTTTCTTT
NA TRBJ2-2 TRBV19 NA CASSTGVITGELFF TGTGCCAGTAGTACAGGGGTCATCACCGGGGAGCTGTTTTTT
TRBD1 TRBJ2-7 TRBV4-3 NA CASSQWTGDYEQYF TGCGCCAGCAGCCAATGGACAGGAGACTACGAGCAGTACTTC
TRBD1 TRBJ1-4 TRBV7-6 NA CASIVPRGHPCLEDGKLFF TGTGCCAGCATCGTCCCCAGGGGGCACCCCTGCTTAGAGGATGGAAAACTGTTTTTT
TRBD1 TRBJ1-2 TRBV27 NA CASSSPGQGDYGYTF TGTGCCAGCAGTTCACCGGGACAGGGAGACTATGGCTACACCTTC
NA TRBJ2-1 TRBV27 NA CASSFRGSLYNEQFF TGTGCCAGCAGTTTCCGTGGCTCCCTCTACAATGAGCAGTTCTTC
NA TRBJ2-2 TRBV5-4 NA CASSPGTGELFF TGTGCCAGCAGCCCGGGGACCGGGGAGCTGTTTTTT
NA TRBJ2-2 TRBV28 NA CAAPGATGELFF TGTGCCGCGCCCGGGGCCACCGGGGAGCTGTTTTTT
TRBD1 TRBJ2-1 TRBV13 NA CASSPGTGPFFEQFF TGTGCCAGCAGCCCCGGGACAGGGCCTTTTTTTGAGCAGTTCTTC
TRBD2 TRBJ2-5 TRBV6-5 NA CASSRLAGRETQYF TGTGCCAGCAGTCGACTAGCGGGACGGGAGACCCAGTACTTC
TRBD2 TRBJ2-5 TRBV11-2 NA CASSYGTSPRETQYF TGTGCCAGCAGCTATGGGACTAGTCCGCGGGAGACCCAGTACTTC
TRBD2 TRBJ2-7 TRBV11-3 NA CASSLADGGYEQYF TGTGCCAGCAGCCTAGCGGACGGGGGATACGAGCAGTACTTC
NA TRBJ2-7 TRBV9 NA CASSVLDGAYEQYF TGTGCCAGCAGCGTCCTGGACGGCGCCTACGAGCAGTACTTC
NA TRBJ1-2 TRBV30 NA CAWGHGDGYTF TGTGCCTGGGGCCACGGGGATGGCTACACCTTC
NA TRBJ2-7 TRBV5-4 NA CASSLVGGFGGEQYF TGTGCCAGCAGCTTGGTTGGGGGATTTGGTGGCGAGCAGTACTTC
NA TRBJ2-7 TRBV21-1 NA CASIYRGHEQYF TGTGCCAGCATCTACAGGGGCCACGAGCAGTACTTC